This passage covers 28 T cell receptor beta chains from one sample sequenced in a study of beta chain features in type 1 diabetes. Sequenced material consisted of expressed TCRB transcripts (all of the isolated RNA was reverse transcribed). Sequenced by immunoSEQ multiplex PCR; TCRdb stores in-frame clones only, minus some. The sample carries 350,000 to 400,000 clones, around 16% recorded once. The sample taken for sequencing was naive CD4+ T cells from blood. The receptors were sampled from a woman aged 18-35 years in good health.

This clone appeared a few times. This sequence joins TRBV4-3 and TRBJ2-7; D is possibly TRBD1 (6 bases). The CDR3 spans 16 residues. Trimming stripped 0 bases from V and 5 bases from J, with 17 bases between. The germline V gene has CDR1 LGHNA and CDR2 YSLEER. CDR3: CASSQDGIQGPHEQYF. CDR3 DNA sequence: TGCGCCAGCAGCCAAGATGGAATACAGGGCCCCCACGAGCAGTACTTC.

This clone was observed a few times. This sequence joins TRBV11-2 and TRBJ2-1; TRBD2 aligns across 14 bases. The germline V gene has CDR1 SGHAT and CDR2 FQNNGV. The CDR3 covers 15 residues. V lost 5 bases, J lost 10 bases, and 7 bases stayed unmatched. The CDR3 reads CASSPTSGRAGEQFF. The CDR3 coding sequence is TGTGCCAGCAGCCCGACTAGCGGGAGGGCTGGCGAGCAGTTCTTC.

This clone has a handful of counts. This chain connects TRBV6-1 to TRBJ1-5, with D perhaps matching TRBD1 (5 bases). The CDR3 is made up of 15 amino acids. Trimming took off 6 bases at V and 3 bases at J, with 15 bases between the two ends. The germline V gene encodes CDR1 MNHNS and CDR2 SASEGT. The CDR3 protein is CASSVRPGFNQPQHF. The DNA of the CDR3 is TGTGCCAGCAGCGTTCGTCCAGGGTTCAATCAGCCCCAGCATTTT.

CDR3 sequence reads: CASSLLGSSNQPQHF. The CDR3 DNA follows: TGTGCCAGCAGCTTGCTAGGTTCTAGCAATCAGCCCCAGCATTTT. This chain uses TRBV5-6 with TRBJ1-5; D uncertain. The V end lost 1 base, the J end lost 0 bases, and 8 bases lay between the germline ends. The germline V gene has CDR1 SGHDT and CDR2 YYEEEE. The length of the CDR3 is 15 residues. Based on the CDR3 plus reference TRBV5-6 and TRBJ1-5, the full variable domain is DAGVTQSPTHLIKTRGQQVTLRCSPKSGHDTVSWYQQALGQGPQFIFQYYEEEERQRGNFPDRFSGHQFPNYSSELNVNALLLGDSALYLCASSLLGSSNQPQHFGDGTRLSIL.

The chain has TRBV7-9 and TRBJ1-1; D possibly corresponds to TRBD1 (6 bases). V lost 7 bases and J lost 0, with 12 bases in between. CDR3 length: 14 amino acids. Germline values: CDR1 SEHNR, CDR2 FQNEAQ (reference sequence). Here the CDR3 DNA reads TGTGCCAGCATCCCCACAGGGTTGAACACTGAAGCTTTCTTT. This sequence encodes CASIPTGLNTEAFF.

V and J are TRBV30 and TRBJ1-5, with D unresolved. The ends were cut back, 3 bases at V and 7 bases at J, with 4 bases in the middle. CDR1 and CDR2 (germline): GTSNPN, SVGIG (reference sequence). The CDR3 is made up of 10 amino acids. The DNA of the CDR3 is TGTGCCTGGAGGAGACAGCCCCAGCATTTT. This encodes CAWRRQPQHF. Complete variable domain (other parts from reference TRBV30 and TRBJ1-5): SQTIHQWPATLVQPVGSPLSLECTVEGTSNPNLYWYRQAAGRGLQLLFYSVGIGQISSEVPQNLSASRPQDRQFILSSKKLLLSDSGFYLCAWRRQPQHFGDGTRLSIL.

This chain links TRBV28 with TRBJ2-7; TRBD1 agrees at 8 bases. Germline-derived CDR1 and CDR2 are MDHEN and SYDVKM. The CDR3 contains 14 residues. V lost 3 bases and J lost 2; bases outside the gene matches: 3. CDR3 in amino acids: CASSLTGAAYEQYF. The CDR3 DNA is TGTGCCAGCAGTTTGACAGGGGCTGCCTACGAGCAGTACTTC.

This clone was seen a handful of times. The J gene is TRBJ2-3, the V gene TRBV4-3; TRBD2 agrees at 13 bases. CDR1 is LGHNA, CDR2 YSLEER, per germline. The CDR3 length is 18 residues. Losses at the gene ends were 0 bases for V and 5 bases for J; bases not matched to a gene: 8. CDR3 residues: CASSQDPRTSGSGDTQYF. In nucleotides, the CDR3 is TGCGCCAGCAGCCAAGATCCCCGGACTAGCGGGAGTGGAGATACGCAGTATTTT.

The V call is TRBV30, the J call TRBJ2-4; D perhaps matches TRBD2 (6 bases). The germline V and J ends were trimmed by 4 bases and 7 bases, with 8 bases remaining between them. The CDR3 is 11 amino acids. Germline values: CDR1 GTSNPN, CDR2 SVGIG (reference sequence). CDR3 protein: CAWTRGNIQYF. The CDR3 DNA follows: TGTGCCTGGACTCGGGGGAACATTCAGTACTTC.

The J gene is TRBJ1-1, the V gene TRBV30; 9 bases align to TRBD1. This CDR3 region has 17 residues. Germline V gene lookup returns CDR1 GTSNPN and CDR2 SVGIG (reference sequence). V was pared by 4 bases and J by 3 bases, with 15 bases of the junction left unmatched. CDR3 DNA sequence: TGTGCCTGGAAGCTCCCGGACAGGGGTTTGCGTCACACTGAAGCTTTCTTT. Protein product: CAWKLPDRGLRHTEAFF.

This clone turned up a few times. J is TRBJ2-3 and V is TRBV28; D is ambiguous. Trimming took off 6 bases at V and 4 bases at J, with 14 bases between the two ends. This CDR3 has 14 residues. The germline gives CDR1 MDHEN, CDR2 SYDVKM. The CDR3 spells CASRSGLPADTQYF. The CDR3 region has the DNA TGTGCCAGCAGATCTGGGCTACCGGCAGATACGCAGTATTTT.

The table lists this clone with a few counts. The chain uses TRBV7-9 and TRBJ1-2; 11 bases are shared with TRBD1. Germline V gene sequence: CDR1 SEHNR, CDR2 FQNEAQ (reference sequence). V was clipped by 5 bases and J by 0 bases; unmatched bases: 8. The length of the CDR3 is 17 residues. The CDR3 DNA is TGTGCCAGCAGCCGTCGGACAGGGGGCCTATCTAACTATGGCTACACCTTC. Amino acids: CASSRRTGGLSNYGYTF.

This clone was seen a few times. CDR3 amino acids: CASSWDRTFYEQYF. CDR3 in DNA: TGCGCCAGCAGTTGGGACAGGACCTTCTACGAGCAGTACTTC. The genes are TRBV5-1 and TRBJ2-7; 8 bases match TRBD1. Unmatched junction bases numbered 7, after V lost 5 bases and J lost 3 bases. Germline loops: CDR1 SGHRS, CDR2 YFSETQ. The CDR3 extends over 14 amino acids.

V gene TRBV7-2 combines with J gene TRBJ1-4; D remains ambiguous. The CDR3 extends over 14 amino acids. Germline V gives CDR1 SGHTA, CDR2 FQGNSA. V was pared by 0 bases and J by 3 bases, with 5 bases between. The CDR3 here is CASSLAGPNEKLFF. In nucleotides, the CDR3 is TGTGCCAGCAGCTTAGCCGGTCCTAATGAAAAACTGTTTTTT.

V usage is TRBV4-2 and J usage is TRBJ2-4, with TRBD2 identical over 10 bases. The V gene end was trimmed by 4 bases and the J gene end by 6 bases; junction bases not matched to a gene: 3. Germline CDR1 is LGHNA and CDR2 is YNFKEQ. The CDR3 length is 14 residues. The CDR3 nucleotides read TGTGCCAGCAGCCCCAGACTAGCGGGAAACATTCAGTACTTC. Encoded protein: CASSPRLAGNIQYF.

The V gene is TRBV28, the J gene TRBJ2-7, with TRBD2 as a possible D gene (5 bases). The CDR3 spans 15 residues. Germline V gene sequence: CDR1 MDHEN, CDR2 SYDVKM. V lost 4 bases and J 2 bases, leaving 15 bases between the germline ends. In nucleotides, the CDR3 is TGTGCCAGCAGTTCATTCGGGATCCTCCCCTACGAGCAGTACTTC. Translating it yields CASSSFGILPYEQYF.

The rearrangement joins TRBV5-1 to TRBJ1-3; TRBD1 matches at 10 bases. Germline V CDR1 and CDR2: SGHRS, YFSETQ. This CDR3 is 16 amino acids long. Losses at the gene ends were 0 bases for V and 4 bases for J; bases not matched to a gene: 4. The CDR3 sequence is CASSLAGQGTGNTIYF. As DNA, the CDR3 is TGCGCCAGCAGCTTGGCGGGACAGGGGACCGGAAACACCATATATTTT.

The gene calls are TRBV19 and TRBJ2-7; 9 bases agree with TRBD1. The CDR3 sequence is 15 residues long. With 5 bases clipped from V and 2 bases from J, the junction kept 7 bases outside the gene matches. The germline gives CDR1 LNHDA, CDR2 SQIVND (reference sequence). CDR3 sequence (DNA): TGTGCCAGTAGTGGACCGGGACAGGGTGCCTACGAGCAGTACTTC. It translates to CASSGPGQGAYEQYF. The whole variable domain, remainder taken from reference TRBV19 and TRBJ2-7, is DGGITQSPKYLFRKEGQNVTLSCEQNLNHDAMYWYRQDPGQGLRLIYYSQIVNDFQKGDIAEGYSVSREKKESFPLTVTSAQKNPTAFYLCASSGPGQGAYEQYFGPGTRLTVT.

This chain uses TRBV7-2 with TRBJ1-5; 7 bases fit TRBD1. Germline V gene data show CDR1 as SGHTA and CDR2 as FQGNSA. The CDR3 consists of 15 residues. V lost 0 bases, J lost 3 bases, and 2 bases stayed unmatched. CDR3 region: CASSLAGQVNQPQHF. Written as DNA, the CDR3 is TGTGCCAGCAGCTTAGCCGGACAGGTCAATCAGCCCCAGCATTTT.

The J gene is TRBJ2-7, the V gene TRBV28; no firm D call. V was shortened by 5 bases and J by 0 bases, with 8 bases between the two germline ends. Germline CDR1 MDHEN, CDR2 SYDVKM. The CDR3 spans 13 residues. CDR3 coding DNA: TGTGCCAGCAGTCGTACAGACTCCTACGAGCAGTACTTC. It specifies CASSRTDSYEQYF.

This clone was found a few times. The genes are TRBV7-3 and TRBJ2-1, with 12 nucleotides matching TRBD2. Germline loops: CDR1 SGHTA, CDR2 FQGTGA. The CDR3 covers 15 residues. J was trimmed by 8 bases and V by 3 bases; bases with no gene match: 5. The CDR3 loop is CASSFSSGRADEQFF. CDR3 coding DNA: TGTGCCAGCAGCTTCTCTAGCGGGAGGGCCGATGAGCAGTTCTTC. The whole variable domain, remainder taken from reference TRBV7-3 and TRBJ2-1, is GAGVSQTPSNKVTEKGKYVELRCDPISGHTALYWYRQSLGQGPEFLIYFQGTGAADDSGLPNDRFFAVRPEGSVSTLKIQRTERGDSAVYLCASSFSSGRADEQFFGPGTRLTVL.

This clone was counted only a few times. This chain joins TRBV7-2 and TRBJ2-7; D may be TRBD1 (5 bases). In germline, CDR1 is SGHTA, CDR2 FQGNSA. This CDR3 has 15 amino acids. V lost 5 bases and J 3 bases, leaving 17 bases between the germline ends. The CDR3 bases are TGTGCCAGCAGCCCCGAGCAGGGCCAGAACTACGAGCAGTACTTC. Translating gives CASSPEQGQNYEQYF.

The gene calls are TRBV7-6 and TRBJ2-5, with 7 bases lining up with TRBD2. After removal of 1 base from V and 1 base from J, the junction contained 12 bases not matched to a gene. Germline CDR1 reads SGHVS; CDR2 reads FNYEAQ. This CDR3 is 18 amino acids long. This CDR3 is CASSLDSLADPSQETQYF. The CDR3, as DNA: TGTGCCAGCAGCTTAGACAGTCTAGCGGACCCATCCCAAGAGACCCAGTACTTC.

V is TRBV9 and J is TRBJ2-1; TRBD2 agrees at 8 bases. This CDR3 comprises 15 residues. Germline V gene lookup returns CDR1 SGDLS and CDR2 YYNGEE. With 4 bases clipped from V and 4 bases from J, the junction kept 7 bases outside the gene matches. The DNA for the CDR3 is TGTGCCAGCAGCCCAGGGACTAGACCTTACAATGAGCAGTTCTTC. Translating gives CASSPGTRPYNEQFF.

This clone turned up a few times. This sequence joins TRBV30 and TRBJ1-2; the match to TRBD1 covers 7 bases. After removal of 3 bases from V and 3 bases from J, the junction contained 4 bases not matched to a gene. The CDR3 runs to 13 residues. Germline CDR1 and CDR2: GTSNPN and SVGIG (reference sequence). In nucleotides, the CDR3 is TGTGCCTGGAGCCGGGGACAGTACTATGGCTACACCTTC. Its translation: CAWSRGQYYGYTF.

Worth noting for this clone: This specimen includes other DNA sequences encoding the same CDR3. The chain couples TRBV9 to TRBJ2-1; D unresolved. CDR1 is SGDLS and CDR2 is YYNGEE in the germline V gene. The CDR3 runs to 12 residues. Trimming cost V 0 bases and J 7 bases, with 5 bases left between them. CDR3: CASSVGRNEQFF. The CDR3 DNA sequence: TGTGCCAGCAGCGTAGGCAGGAATGAGCAGTTCTTC.

This clone has only a few counts. This chain links TRBV18 with TRBJ1-2; D call uncertain. The ends were cut back, 2 bases at V and 3 bases at J, with 19 bases in the middle. There are 17 residues in the CDR3. Germline V gene sequence: CDR1 KGHSH, CDR2 LQKENI. The CDR3 region has the DNA TGTGCCAGCTCACCAAAAATAGAACGGGAGAGTTACTATGGCTACACCTTC. It translates to CASSPKIERESYYGYTF.

The table lists this clone with a few counts. V and J are TRBV2 and TRBJ2-7, with a tentative D call TRBD1 (5 bases). Germline V lookup: CDR1 SNHLY, CDR2 FYNNEI. The CDR3 length is 14 residues. V was trimmed by 5 bases and J by 4 bases, leaving 15 bases between them. CDR3: CASSPLAGQYEQYF. CDR3 DNA sequence: TGTGCCAGCAGTCCCCTTGCAGGGCAGTACGAGCAGTACTTC.